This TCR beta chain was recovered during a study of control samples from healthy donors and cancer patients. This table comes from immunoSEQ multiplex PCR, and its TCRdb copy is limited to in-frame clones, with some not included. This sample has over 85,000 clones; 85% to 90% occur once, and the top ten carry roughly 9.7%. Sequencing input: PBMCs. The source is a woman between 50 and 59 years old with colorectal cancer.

In DNA, the CDR3 is TGTGCCATCAGTGCACCGGGTGCCGTCAATGAGCAGTTCTTC. It codes for CAISAPGAVNEQFF. The chain carries TRBV10-3 and TRBJ2-1; no reliable D call. V lost 4 bases to trimming and J lost 6 bases, with 13 bases between them. The CDR3 length is 14 residues. CDR1 ENHRY and CDR2 SYGVKD come from the germline V gene.